This T cell receptor (beta chain) was found in a study of shared clonotypes between healthy human individuals. V lost 3 bases to trimming and J lost 4 bases, with 14 bases between them. CDR1 SGHNT and CDR2 YYREEE come from the germline V gene (reference sequence). The CDR3 totals 15 residues. It was CD45RO-negative cells, positively selected for CCR7, that made up naive CD8 cells, with terminally differentiated effector memory CD45RA+ cells excluded. The data were produced by immunoSEQ multiplex PCR, yet TCRdb's version contains in-frame clones alone and is incomplete. The repertoire holds around 2,000,000 clones, with just under 95% as singletons. Study-wide findings and caveats: Clonotype sharing among the donors was expected to vary with sequencing depth. Larger estimated richness was generally seen in naive subsets than in memory subsets.

In regard to this clone: The antigen is unknown.

Material: naive CD8+ T cells sorted from blood. The rearrangement joins TRBV5-4 to TRBJ2-1, with D perhaps matching TRBD2 (5 bases). The source is a young man in good health. The CDR3 DNA reads TGTGCCAGCAGCTCCACCTGGGGAGAATACAATGAGCAGTTCTTC. This codes for CASSSTWGEYNEQFF.